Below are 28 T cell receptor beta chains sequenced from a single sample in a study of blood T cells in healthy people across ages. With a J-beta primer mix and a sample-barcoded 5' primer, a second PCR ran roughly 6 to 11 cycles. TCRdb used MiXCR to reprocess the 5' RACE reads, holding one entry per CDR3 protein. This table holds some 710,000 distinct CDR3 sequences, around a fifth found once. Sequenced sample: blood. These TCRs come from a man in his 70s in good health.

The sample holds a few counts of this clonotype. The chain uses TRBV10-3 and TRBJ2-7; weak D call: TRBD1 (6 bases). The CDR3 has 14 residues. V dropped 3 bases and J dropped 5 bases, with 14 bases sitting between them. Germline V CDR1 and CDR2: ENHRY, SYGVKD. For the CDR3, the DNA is TGTGCCATCAGTGATGGCAGGGGCGGCGACGAGCAGTACTTC. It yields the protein CAISDGRGGDEQYF.

The CDR3 DNA reads TGTGCCAGCAGCCTTACCGGGACAGGGCTTCTCATAGCCAAAAACATTCAGTACTTC. Protein product: CASSLTGTGLLIAKNIQYF. This chain connects TRBV21-1 to TRBJ2-4; TRBD1 is the table's D call and was not checked against the DNA. TRBV21-1 is described as a pseudogene. This CDR3 is 19 amino acids long.

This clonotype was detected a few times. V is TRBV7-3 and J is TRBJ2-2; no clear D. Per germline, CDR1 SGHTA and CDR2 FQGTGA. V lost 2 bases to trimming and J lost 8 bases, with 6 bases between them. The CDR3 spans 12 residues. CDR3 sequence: CASSLAAGELFF. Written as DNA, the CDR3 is TGTGCCAGCAGCTTAGCCGCAGGGGAGCTGTTTTTT.

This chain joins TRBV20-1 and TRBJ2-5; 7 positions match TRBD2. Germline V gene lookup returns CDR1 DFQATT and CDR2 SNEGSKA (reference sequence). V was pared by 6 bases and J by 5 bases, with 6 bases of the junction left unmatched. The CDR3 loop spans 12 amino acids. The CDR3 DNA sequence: TGCAGTGCCCTCGAGACTAGCGAGACCCAGTACTTC. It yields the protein CSALETSETQYF.

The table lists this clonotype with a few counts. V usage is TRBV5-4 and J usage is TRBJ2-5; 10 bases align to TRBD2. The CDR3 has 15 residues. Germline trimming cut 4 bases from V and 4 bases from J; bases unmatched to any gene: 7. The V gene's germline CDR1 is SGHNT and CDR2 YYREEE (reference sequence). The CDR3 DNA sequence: TGTGCCAGCAGCACACTAGCGGGGAGCCTAGAGACCCAGTACTTC. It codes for CASSTLAGSLETQYF.

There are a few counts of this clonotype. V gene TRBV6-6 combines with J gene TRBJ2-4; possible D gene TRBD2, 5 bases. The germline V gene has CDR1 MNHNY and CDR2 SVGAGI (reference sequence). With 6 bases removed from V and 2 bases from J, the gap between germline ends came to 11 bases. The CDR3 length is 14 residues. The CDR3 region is CASSQLASKNIQYF. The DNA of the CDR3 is TGTGCCAGCAGCCAGCTAGCATCCAAAAACATTCAGTACTTC.

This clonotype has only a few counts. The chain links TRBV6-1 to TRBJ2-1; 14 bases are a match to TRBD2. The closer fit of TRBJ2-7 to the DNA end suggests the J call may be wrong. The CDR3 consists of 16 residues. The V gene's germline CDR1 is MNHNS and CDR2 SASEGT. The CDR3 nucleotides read TGTGCCAGCAGTGAGTCGGGACTAGCGGGAGCTTACGAGCAGTACGTC. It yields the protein CASSESGLAGAYEQYV.

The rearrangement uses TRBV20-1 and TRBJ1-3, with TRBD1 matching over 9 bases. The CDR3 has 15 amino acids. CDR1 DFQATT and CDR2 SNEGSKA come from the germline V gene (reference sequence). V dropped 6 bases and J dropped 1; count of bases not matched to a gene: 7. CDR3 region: CSARPGTGSGNTIYF. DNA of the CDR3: TGCAGTGCGCGGCCCGGGACAGGGTCTGGAAACACCATATATTTT.

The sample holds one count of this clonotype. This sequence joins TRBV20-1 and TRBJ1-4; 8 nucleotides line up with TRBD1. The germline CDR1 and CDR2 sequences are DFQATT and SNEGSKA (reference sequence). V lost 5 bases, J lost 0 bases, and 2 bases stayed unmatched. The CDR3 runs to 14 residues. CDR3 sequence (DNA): TGCAGTGCTTTCAGGGGGCCAACTAATGAAAAACTGTTTTTT. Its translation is CSAFRGPTNEKLFF.

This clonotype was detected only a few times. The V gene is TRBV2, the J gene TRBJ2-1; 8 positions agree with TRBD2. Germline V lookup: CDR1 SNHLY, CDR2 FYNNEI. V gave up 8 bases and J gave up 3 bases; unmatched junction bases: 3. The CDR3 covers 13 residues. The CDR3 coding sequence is TGTGCCAGCTGCCTAGCGGGCTACAATGAGCAGTTCTTC. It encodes CASCLAGYNEQFF.

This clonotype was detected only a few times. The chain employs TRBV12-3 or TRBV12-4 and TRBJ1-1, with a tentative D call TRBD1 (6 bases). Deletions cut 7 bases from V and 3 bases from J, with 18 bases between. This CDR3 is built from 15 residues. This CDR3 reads CASIPARGADTEAFF. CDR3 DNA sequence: TGTGCCAGCATCCCCGCCAGGGGCGCGGACACTGAAGCTTTCTTT.

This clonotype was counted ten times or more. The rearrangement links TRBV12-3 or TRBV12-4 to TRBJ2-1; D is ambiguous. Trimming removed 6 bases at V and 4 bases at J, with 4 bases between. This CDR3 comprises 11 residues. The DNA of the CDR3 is TGTGCCAGCAGCAAATACAATGAGCAGTTCTTC. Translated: CASSKYNEQFF.

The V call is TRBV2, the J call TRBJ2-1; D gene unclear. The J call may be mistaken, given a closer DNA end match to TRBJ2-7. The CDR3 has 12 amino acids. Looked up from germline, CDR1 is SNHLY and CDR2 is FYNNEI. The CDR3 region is CASSERIYEQYF. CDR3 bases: TGTGCCAGCAGCGAACGGATCTACGAGCAGTACTTC.

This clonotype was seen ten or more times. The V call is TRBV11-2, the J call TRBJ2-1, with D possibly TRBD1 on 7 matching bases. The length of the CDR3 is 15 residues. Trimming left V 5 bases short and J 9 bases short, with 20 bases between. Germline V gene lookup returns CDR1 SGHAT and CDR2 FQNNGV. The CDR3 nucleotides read TGTGCCAGCAGCACTTATAGCGGCCGACAGGGTGAGCAGTTCTTC. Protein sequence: CASSTYSGRQGEQFF.

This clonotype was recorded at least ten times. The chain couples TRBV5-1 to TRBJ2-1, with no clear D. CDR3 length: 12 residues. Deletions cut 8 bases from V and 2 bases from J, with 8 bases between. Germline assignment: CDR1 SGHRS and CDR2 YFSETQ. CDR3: CASEDAYNEQFF. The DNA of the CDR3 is TGCGCCAGTGAGGACGCCTACAATGAGCAGTTCTTC.

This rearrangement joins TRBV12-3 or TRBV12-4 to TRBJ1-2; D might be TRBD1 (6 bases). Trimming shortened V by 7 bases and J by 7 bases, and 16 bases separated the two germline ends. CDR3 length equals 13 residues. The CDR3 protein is CASTPAGAFGYTF. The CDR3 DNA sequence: TGTGCCAGCACCCCGGCAGGGGCGTTTGGCTACACCTTC.

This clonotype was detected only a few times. The DNA for the CDR3 is TGTGCCAGCAGCGCTTTAATCGGGACAGATACGCAGTATTTT. It specifies CASSALIGTDTQYF. The J gene is TRBJ2-3, the V gene TRBV9; the D is unclear. The V gene lost 3 bases and the J gene lost 3 bases, with 11 bases spanning the gap. The CDR3 contains 14 residues. Germline V gives CDR1 SGDLS, CDR2 YYNGEE.

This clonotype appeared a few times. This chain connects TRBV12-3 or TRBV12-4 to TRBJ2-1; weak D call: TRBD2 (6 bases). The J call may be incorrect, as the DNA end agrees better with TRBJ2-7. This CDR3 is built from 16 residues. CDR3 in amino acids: CASSFGFIGGRNEQYF. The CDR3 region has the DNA TGTGCCAGCAGTTTTGGGTTTATCGGGGGAAGAAATGAGCAGTACTTC.

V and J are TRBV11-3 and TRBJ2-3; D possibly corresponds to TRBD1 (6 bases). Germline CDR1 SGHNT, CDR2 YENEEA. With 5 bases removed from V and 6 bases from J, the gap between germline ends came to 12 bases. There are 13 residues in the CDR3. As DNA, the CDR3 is TGTGCCAGCAGCCCACAGGGTCGTGATACGCAGTATTTT. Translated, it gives CASSPQGRDTQYF.

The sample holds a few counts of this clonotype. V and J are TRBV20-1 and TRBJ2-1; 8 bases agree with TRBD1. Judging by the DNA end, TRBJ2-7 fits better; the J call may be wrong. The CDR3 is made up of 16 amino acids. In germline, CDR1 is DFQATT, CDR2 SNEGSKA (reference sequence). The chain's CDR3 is CSARRDDRGSSYEQYF. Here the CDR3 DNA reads TGCAGTGCTAGAAGGGATGACAGGGGATCATCCTACGAGCAGTACTTC.

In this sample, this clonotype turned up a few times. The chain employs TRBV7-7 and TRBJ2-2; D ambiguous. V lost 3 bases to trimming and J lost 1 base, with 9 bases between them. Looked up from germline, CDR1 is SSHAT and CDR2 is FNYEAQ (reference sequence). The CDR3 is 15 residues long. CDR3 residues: CASSFSIRNTGELFF. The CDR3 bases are TGTGCCAGCAGCTTTAGTATCCGGAACACCGGGGAGCTGTTTTTT.

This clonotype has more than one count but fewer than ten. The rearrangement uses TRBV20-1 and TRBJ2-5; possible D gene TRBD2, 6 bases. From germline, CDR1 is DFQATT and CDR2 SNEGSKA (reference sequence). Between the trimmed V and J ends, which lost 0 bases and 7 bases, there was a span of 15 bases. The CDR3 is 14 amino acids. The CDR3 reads CSARDKSGLLTQYF. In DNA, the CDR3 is TGCAGTGCTAGAGATAAAAGCGGGCTGTTGACCCAGTACTTC.

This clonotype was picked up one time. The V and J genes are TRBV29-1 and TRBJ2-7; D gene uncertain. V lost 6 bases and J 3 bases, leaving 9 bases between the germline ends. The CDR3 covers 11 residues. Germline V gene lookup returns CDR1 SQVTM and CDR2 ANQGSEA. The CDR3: CSVKPGYEQYF. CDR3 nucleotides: TGCAGCGTGAAACCAGGCTACGAGCAGTACTTC.

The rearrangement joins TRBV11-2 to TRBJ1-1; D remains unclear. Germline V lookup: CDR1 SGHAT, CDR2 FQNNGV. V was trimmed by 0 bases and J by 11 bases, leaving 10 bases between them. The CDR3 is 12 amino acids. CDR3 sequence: CASSLEVAGAFF. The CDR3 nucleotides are TGTGCCAGCAGCTTAGAGGTAGCGGGGGCTTTCTTT.

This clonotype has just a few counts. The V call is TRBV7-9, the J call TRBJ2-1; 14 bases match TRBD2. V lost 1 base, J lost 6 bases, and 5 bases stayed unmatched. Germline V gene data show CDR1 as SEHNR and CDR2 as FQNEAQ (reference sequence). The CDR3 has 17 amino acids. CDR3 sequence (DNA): TGTGCCAGCAGCTTAGGCGCCGGGACTAGCGGGAGCAATGAGCAGTTCTTC. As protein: CASSLGAGTSGSNEQFF.

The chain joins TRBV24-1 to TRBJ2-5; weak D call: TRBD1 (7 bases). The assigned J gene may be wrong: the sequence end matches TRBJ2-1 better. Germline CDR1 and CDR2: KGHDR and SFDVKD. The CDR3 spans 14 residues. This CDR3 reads CATLGGREDNEQFF. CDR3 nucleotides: TGTGCCACCCTAGGGGGCAGGGAGGACAATGAGCAGTTCTTC.

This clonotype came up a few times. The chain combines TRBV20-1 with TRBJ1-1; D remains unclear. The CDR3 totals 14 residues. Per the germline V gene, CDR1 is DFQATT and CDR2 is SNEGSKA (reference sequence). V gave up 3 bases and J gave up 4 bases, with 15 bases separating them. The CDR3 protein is CSASSLQEGTEAFF. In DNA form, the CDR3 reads TGCAGTGCTAGTTCTTTGCAGGAGGGCACTGAAGCTTTCTTT.

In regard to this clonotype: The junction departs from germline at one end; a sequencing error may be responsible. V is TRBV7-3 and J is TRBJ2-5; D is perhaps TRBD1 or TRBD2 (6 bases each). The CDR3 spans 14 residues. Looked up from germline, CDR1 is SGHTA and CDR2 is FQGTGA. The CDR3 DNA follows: TGTGCCAGCAGCTACTCGGCTGGGGGCGGGATTTTGTTCTTC. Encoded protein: CASSYSAGGGILFF.